The 19 T cell receptor beta chains given below trace back to one sample, sequenced in a study of vaccination and CD4 T cells after COVID-19. The Oncomine TCR Beta short-read assay sequenced DNA from cultured CD4+ T cells. TCRdb ran MiXCR on the PCR reads and lists one entry per CDR3 protein. Found here are 10,000 to 11,000 distinct CDR3 sequences, more than 20% of them singletons; the top ten hold 25% to 30%. These receptors have no known antigen. The treatment was: roughly 11-day PBMC culture with coronavirus spike peptide pools or control peptides (ViraFEST assay). Sequences were derived from CD4+ T cells from blood, cultured in vitro, sampled before SARS-CoV-2 vaccination. The receptors derive from a human donor who received a COVID-19 vaccine.

This clonotype has just a few counts. The V and J genes are TRBV10-3 and TRBJ1-1, with D tentatively TRBD1 (5 bases). The V gene's germline CDR1 is ENHRY and CDR2 SYGVKD. The length of the CDR3 is 13 residues. V shed 10 bases and J shed 1 base, with 13 bases lying between them. CDR3 sequence (DNA): TGTGCCACCCTCCTGGGGGAGAACACTGAAGCTTTCTTT. Translation gives CATLLGENTEAFF.

In its sample, this clonotype ranks as medium-sized. This rearrangement joins TRBV27 to TRBJ2-7, with D possibly being TRBD2 (7 bases). Germline V lookup: CDR1 MNHEY, CDR2 SMNVEV (reference sequence). The length of the CDR3 is 16 residues. The V end lost 6 bases, the J end lost 0 bases, and 18 bases lay between the germline ends. The DNA of the CDR3 is TGTGCCAGCAGAAGGGGGGGCTATACGAGCTCCTACGAGCAGTACTTC. This gives the protein CASRRGGYTSSYEQYF.

The J gene is TRBJ1-1, the V gene TRBV12-3 or TRBV12-4, with D possibly TRBD1 on 5 matching bases. This CDR3 is 16 amino acids long. The ends were cut back, 4 bases at V and 1 base at J, with 16 bases in the middle. The CDR3 DNA follows: TGTGCCAGCAGTTCACACAAGGGACGGAAGAACACTGAAGCTTTCTTT. It codes for CASSSHKGRKNTEAFF.

This clonotype is medium-sized (0.01 to 0.1%) in the sample. The chain is built from TRBV7-2 and TRBJ1-5; no clear D gene. Trimming cost V 5 bases and J 2 bases, with 10 bases left between them. This CDR3 spans 14 amino acids. The V gene's germline CDR1 is SGHTA and CDR2 FQGNSA. The DNA for the CDR3 is TGTGCCAGCAGCCCAGAGTATCGCAATCAGCCCCAGCATTTT. This codes for CASSPEYRNQPQHF.

This clonotype is medium-sized in the sample. This chain links TRBV20-1 with TRBJ2-5; possibly TRBD2 for D (6 bases). Per the germline V gene, CDR1 is DFQATT and CDR2 is SNEGSKA (reference sequence). The CDR3 is 15 residues long. V lost 6 bases to trimming and J lost 1 base, with 18 bases between them. The CDR3 reads CSAKQFTSTQETQYF. CDR3 nucleotides: TGCAGTGCCAAGCAGTTTACTAGCACCCAAGAGACCCAGTACTTC.

This chain joins TRBV4-1 and TRBJ1-4; 8 bases match TRBD1. Germline assignment: CDR1 MGHRA and CDR2 YSYEKL. The CDR3 is 17 residues long. The V and J ends lost 4 bases and 2 bases, in that order; junction bases with no gene match: 9. Here the CDR3 reads CASSRWTGLSTNEKLFF. Written as DNA, the CDR3 is TGCGCCAGCAGCCGCTGGACAGGGCTAAGTACTAATGAAAAACTGTTTTTT.

This sequence joins TRBV20-1 and TRBJ1-1; D is ambiguous. The length of the CDR3 is 12 residues. Germline CDR1 and CDR2: DFQATT and SNEGSKA (reference sequence). Deletions cut 2 bases from V and 3 bases from J, with 7 bases between. CDR3 protein: CSARIEYTEAFF. The CDR3, as DNA: TGCAGTGCTAGAATAGAGTACACTGAAGCTTTCTTT.

J is TRBJ2-7 and V is TRBV30, with 9 bases identical to TRBD1. The V gene end was trimmed by 4 bases and the J gene end by 2 bases; junction bases not matched to a gene: 6. Germline CDR1 GTSNPN, CDR2 SVGIG (reference sequence). The CDR3 contains 14 residues. The chain's CDR3 is CAWTRGDRAYEQYF. The DNA of the CDR3 is TGTGCCTGGACCAGAGGGGACAGGGCCTACGAGCAGTACTTC.

The chain recombines TRBV4-1 with TRBJ2-2; possibly TRBD2 for D (5 bases). The germline V gene has CDR1 MGHRA and CDR2 YSYEKL. There are 18 residues in the CDR3. Trimming stripped 1 base from V and 0 bases from J, with 15 bases between. The CDR3 DNA follows: TGCGCCAGCAGCCAAGGCACGGGGTTGGCAGCGAACACCGGGGAGCTGTTTTTT. The encoded protein is CASSQGTGLAANTGELFF.

This chain uses TRBV18 with TRBJ1-5, with a tentative D call TRBD1 (5 bases). The ends were cut back, 4 bases at V and 3 bases at J, with 13 bases in the middle. The V gene's germline CDR1 is KGHSH and CDR2 LQKENI. The CDR3 has 15 residues. The CDR3 bases are TGTGCCAGCTCACTAGGGGTAGGGAACAATCAGCCCCAGCATTTT. Its translation is CASSLGVGNNQPQHF.

This clonotype was observed a handful of times. The V gene is TRBV10-3, the J gene TRBJ1-3; D not certain. Trimming removed 4 bases at V and 0 bases at J, with 10 bases between. Looked up from germline, CDR1 is ENHRY and CDR2 is SYGVKD. This CDR3 is built from 15 residues. The CDR3 protein is CAISVSGLSGNTIYF. CDR3 sequence (DNA): TGTGCCATCAGTGTGTCCGGCCTCTCTGGAAACACCATATATTTT.

The chain joins TRBV4-1 to TRBJ2-5; 10 bases are shared with TRBD1. Trimming at V came to 0 bases and at J to 5 bases, leaving 9 bases not matched to a gene. The germline CDR1 and CDR2 sequences are MGHRA and YSYEKL. CDR3 length: 17 amino acids. CDR3 loop: CASSQDPATGGGETQYF. The CDR3 nucleotides read TGCGCCAGCAGCCAAGATCCGGCGACAGGGGGCGGGGAGACCCAGTACTTC.

As concerns this clonotype: This could be a read error, since a much larger clone is one nucleotide away. The V call is TRBV24-1, the J call TRBJ2-5; D may be TRBD2 (6 bases). The CDR3 loop spans 14 amino acids. The germline CDR1 and CDR2 sequences are KGHDR and SFDVKD. Between the trimmed V and J ends, which lost 9 bases and 6 bases, there was a span of 19 bases. Here the CDR3 DNA reads TGTGCCACCGGGGGGATAGCGGAGGATCAGACCCAGTACTTC. Translating gives CATGGIAEDQTQYF.

In DNA form, the CDR3 reads TGTGCCAGCAGTATGACAGGGAGAGAAGCTTTCTTT. Protein: CASSMTGREAFF. This chain connects TRBV2 to TRBJ1-1, with TRBD1 matching 7 bases. The CDR3 is 12 amino acids. Germline V gene lookup returns CDR1 SNHLY and CDR2 FYNNEI. J was trimmed by 8 bases and V by 5 bases; bases with no gene match: 5.

This clonotype has a handful of counts. The chain is built from TRBV6-1 and TRBJ1-5, with D tentatively TRBD1 (5 bases). This CDR3 contains 15 residues. Germline assignment: CDR1 MNHNS and CDR2 SASEGT. The V gene lost 6 bases and the J gene lost 5 bases, with 17 bases spanning the gap. CDR3 bases: TGTGCCAGCAGCACCGGAGTGGGGGTTGATCAGCCCCAGCATTTT. This codes for CASSTGVGVDQPQHF.

The chain joins TRBV25-1 to TRBJ1-3; perhaps TRBD1 as D (6 bases). In germline, CDR1 is MGHDK, CDR2 SYGVNS. The CDR3 covers 15 residues. Trimming cost V 3 bases and J 2 bases, with 11 bases left between them. The CDR3 spells CASSDSGTTGNTIYF. The CDR3 DNA reads as TGTGCCAGCAGTGACTCCGGGACAACTGGAAACACCATATATTTT.

The chain is built from TRBV20-1 and TRBJ2-7, with D tentatively TRBD1 (5 bases). This CDR3 comprises 13 residues. The germline CDR1 and CDR2 sequences are DFQATT and SNEGSKA (reference sequence). The ends were cut back, 3 bases at V and 9 bases at J, with 18 bases in the middle. The CDR3 spells CSAREQAVLPQYF. Here the CDR3 DNA reads TGCAGTGCTAGGGAACAGGCGGTTCTTCCGCAGTACTTC.

A few counts support this clonotype. The V and J genes are TRBV30 and TRBJ1-2; D unresolved. Trimming removed 2 bases from V and 0 bases from J, with 4 bases in between. Germline V gene sequence: CDR1 GTSNPN, CDR2 SVGIG (reference sequence). This CDR3 has 12 residues. This chain's CDR3 is CAWSQANYGYTF. Here the CDR3 DNA reads TGTGCCTGGAGTCAGGCTAACTATGGCTACACCTTC. Combining the CDR3 with reference TRBV30 and TRBJ1-2 gives the whole variable domain SQTIHQWPATLVQPVGSPLSLECTVEGTSNPNLYWYRQAAGRGLQLLFYSVGIGQISSEVPQNLSASRPQDRQFILSSKKLLLSDSGFYLCAWSQANYGYTFGSGTRLTVV.

This clonotype turned up a few times. The genes are TRBV7-9 and TRBJ1-1; weak D call: TRBD1 (6 bases). Deletions cut 0 bases from V and 6 bases from J, with 17 bases between. CDR1 is SEHNR, CDR2 FQNEAQ, per germline (reference sequence). The CDR3 runs 16 residues. The CDR3 region has the DNA TGTGCCAGCAGCTTAGCTGGGGGGCGCATAGGGTCTGAAGCTTTCTTT. Translated, it gives CASSLAGGRIGSEAFF.